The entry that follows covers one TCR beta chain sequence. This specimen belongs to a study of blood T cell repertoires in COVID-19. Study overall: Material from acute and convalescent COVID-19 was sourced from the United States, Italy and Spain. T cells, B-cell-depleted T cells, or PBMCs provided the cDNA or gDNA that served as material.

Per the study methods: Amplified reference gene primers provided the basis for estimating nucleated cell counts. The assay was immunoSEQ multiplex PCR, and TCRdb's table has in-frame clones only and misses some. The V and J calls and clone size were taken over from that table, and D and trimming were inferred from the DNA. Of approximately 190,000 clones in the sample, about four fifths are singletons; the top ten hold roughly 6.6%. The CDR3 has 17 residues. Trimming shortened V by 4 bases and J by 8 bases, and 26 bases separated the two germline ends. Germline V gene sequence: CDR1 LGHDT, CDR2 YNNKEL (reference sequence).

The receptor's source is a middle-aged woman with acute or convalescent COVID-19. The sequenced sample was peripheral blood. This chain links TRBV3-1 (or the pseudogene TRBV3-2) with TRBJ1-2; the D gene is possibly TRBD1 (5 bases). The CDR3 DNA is TGTGCCAGCAGCCCCGGGCGGCAGGGTCGACCTGGGTGGGGCTACACCTTC. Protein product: CASSPGRQGRPGWGYTF.